This TCR beta chain was profiled in a study of OX40 agonist ivuxolimab in advanced cancers. The CDR3 is 16 residues long. Trimming took 1 base from V and 0 from J, leaving 9 bases between them. CDR1 and CDR2 (germline): LGHNA, YSLEER. Libraries were prepared by immunoSEQ multiplex PCR; TCRdb keeps only in-frame clonotypes and omits some of them. This sample has 75,000 to 100,000 clones, with 87% found just once. The source of this sequence is an adult with an advanced solid tumor such as melanoma, head and neck, liver or kidney cancer. This chain links TRBV4-3 with TRBJ2-2, with no clear D. The sample here was CD4+ or CD8+ T cells sorted from blood, taken in a trial of the OX40 agonist ivuxolimab. CDR3 coding DNA: TGCGCCAGCAGCCAAGGAAGTGTTTCGAACACCGGGGAGCTGTTTTTT. Amino acid sequence: CASSQGSVSNTGELFF.